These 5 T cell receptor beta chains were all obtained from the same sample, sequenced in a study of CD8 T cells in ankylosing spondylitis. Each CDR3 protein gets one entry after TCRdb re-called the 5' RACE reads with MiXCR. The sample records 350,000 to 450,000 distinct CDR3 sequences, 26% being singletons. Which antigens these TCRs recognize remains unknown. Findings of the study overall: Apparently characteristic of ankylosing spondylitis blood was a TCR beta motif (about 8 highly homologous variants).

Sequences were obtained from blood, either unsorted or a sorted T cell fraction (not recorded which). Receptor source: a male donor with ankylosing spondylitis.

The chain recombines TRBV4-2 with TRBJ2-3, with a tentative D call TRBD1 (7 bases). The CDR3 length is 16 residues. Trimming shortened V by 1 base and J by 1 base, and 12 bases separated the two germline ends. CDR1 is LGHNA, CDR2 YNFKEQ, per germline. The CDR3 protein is CASSQAGDSRTDTQYF. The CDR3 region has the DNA TGTGCCAGCAGCCAAGCGGGGGACAGCCGCACAGATACGCAGTATTTT.

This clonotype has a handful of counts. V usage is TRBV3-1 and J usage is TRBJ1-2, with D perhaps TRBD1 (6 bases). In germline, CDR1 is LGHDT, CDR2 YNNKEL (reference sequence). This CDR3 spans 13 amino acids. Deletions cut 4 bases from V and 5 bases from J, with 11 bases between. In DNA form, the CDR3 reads TGTGCCAGCAGCCCGGACAGACTATATGGCTACACCTTC. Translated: CASSPDRLYGYTF.

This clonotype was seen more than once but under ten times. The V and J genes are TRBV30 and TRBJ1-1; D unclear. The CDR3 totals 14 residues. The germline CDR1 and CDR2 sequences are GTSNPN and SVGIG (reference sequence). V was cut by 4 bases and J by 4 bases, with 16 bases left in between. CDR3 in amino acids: CAWTKLSAATEAFF. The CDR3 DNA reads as TGTGCCTGGACGAAGCTTAGTGCGGCCACTGAAGCTTTCTTT. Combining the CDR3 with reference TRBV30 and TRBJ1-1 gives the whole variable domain SQTIHQWPATLVQPVGSPLSLECTVEGTSNPNLYWYRQAAGRGLQLLFYSVGIGQISSEVPQNLSASRPQDRQFILSSKKLLLSDSGFYLCAWTKLSAATEAFFGQGTRLTVV.

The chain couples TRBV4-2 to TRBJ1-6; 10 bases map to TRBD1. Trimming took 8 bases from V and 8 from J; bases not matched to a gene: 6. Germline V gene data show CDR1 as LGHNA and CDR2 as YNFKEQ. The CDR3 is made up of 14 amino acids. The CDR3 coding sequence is TGTGCCAGCGGTGACAGGGGGCAGGATTCACCCCTCCACTTT. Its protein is CASGDRGQDSPLHF.

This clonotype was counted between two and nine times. CDR3 DNA: TGCGCCAGCGGCCCACGACGCACCGGGGAGCTGTTTTTT. It is translated as CASGPRRTGELFF. The chain has TRBV5-1 and TRBJ2-2, with D unresolved. V was clipped by 7 bases and J by 4 bases, with 11 bases between them. This CDR3 spans 13 amino acids. Germline V gene lookup returns CDR1 SGHRS and CDR2 YFSETQ. The full variable domain, rest sourced from reference TRBV5-1 and TRBJ2-2, is KAGVTQTPRYLIKTRGQQVTLSCSPISGHRSVSWYQQTPGQGLQFLFEYFSETQRNKGNFPGRFSGRQFSNSRSEMNVSTLELGDSALYLCASGPRRTGELFFGEGSRLTVL.